Each of the 26 T cell receptor beta chains below was sequenced from the same sample in a study of shared clonotypes between healthy human individuals. TCRdb's table, derived via immunoSEQ multiplex PCR, lists solely in-frame clones and lacks some. The sample shows roughly 2,000,000 clones, approximately 94% of them seen only once. CD45RO-negative CD8 cells positively selected for CCR7 made up the naive population, which excluded terminally differentiated effector memory CD45RA+ cells. Material: naive CD8+ T cells sorted from blood. The source is a man in his late teens or twenties in good health.

The chain joins TRBV5-6 to TRBJ2-2; 9 bases align to TRBD2. This CDR3 has 14 residues. V shed 4 bases and J 6 bases; nucleotides not matched to a gene: 4. Germline CDR1 SGHDT, CDR2 YYEEEE. The CDR3 DNA reads as TGTGCCAGCAGCCTTCTAGCGGGGCCCGGGGAGCTGTTTTTT. Its translation: CASSLLAGPGELFF.

This clone was counted a single time. This chain links TRBV13 with TRBJ2-3, with a tentative D call TRBD2 (6 bases). The CDR3 is made up of 18 amino acids. Germline V CDR1 and CDR2: PRHDT, FYEKMQ (reference sequence). With 4 bases removed from V and 0 bases from J, the gap between germline ends came to 20 bases. The CDR3 loop reads CASSSLRLRDLSTDTQYF. The DNA for the CDR3 is TGTGCCAGCAGCTCATTGCGCCTCCGGGACTTGAGCACAGATACGCAGTATTTT.

Written as DNA, the CDR3 is TGTGCCAGCAGTGACGCGGCGGGGGGGACAGATACGCAGTATTTT. The encoded protein is CASSDAAGGTDTQYF. This rearrangement joins TRBV6-4 to TRBJ2-3; TRBD2 matches at 9 bases. Germline V gene sequence: CDR1 MRHNA, CDR2 SNTAGT. J gave up 3 bases and V 2 bases, and 3 bases lay outside the gene matches. This CDR3 region has 15 residues.

J is TRBJ2-1 and V is TRBV13, with 13 nucleotides matching TRBD2. The CDR3 covers 16 residues. The junction had 13 bases not matched to a gene; V was cut back by 7 bases and J by 10 bases. The germline V gene encodes CDR1 PRHDT and CDR2 FYEKMQ (reference sequence). CDR3 coding DNA: TGTGCCAGCATCGAGGGACTAGCGGGACCTCACAGCGAGCAGTTCTTC. Protein sequence: CASIEGLAGPHSEQFF.

This chain connects TRBV6-5 to TRBJ1-5; no clear D gene. The CDR3 totals 13 residues. CDR1 is MNHEY and CDR2 is SVGAGI in the germline V gene. V dropped 4 bases and J dropped 2 bases, with 6 bases sitting between them. The CDR3: CASSLLGNQPQHF. The CDR3 DNA follows: TGTGCCAGCAGTTTACTGGGCAATCAGCCCCAGCATTTT.

In regard to this clone: The sample has other DNA sequences that encode this CDR3 too. The chain couples TRBV7-2 to TRBJ2-5; 7 bases fit TRBD2. Per the germline V gene, CDR1 is SGHTA and CDR2 is FQGNSA. The CDR3 is 14 residues long. V lost 2 bases and J lost 1; bases outside the gene matches: 1. CDR3 region: CASSLLAAQETQYF. The CDR3 DNA follows: TGTGCCAGCAGCTTACTAGCGGCCCAAGAGACCCAGTACTTC.

The CDR3 nucleotides are TGTGCCAGCGCAATACAGGGGTTAGATCAGCCCCAGCATTTT. It yields the protein CASAIQGLDQPQHF. The gene calls are TRBV7-8 and TRBJ1-5; 7 nucleotides line up with TRBD1. Germline V gene sequence: CDR1 SGHVS, CDR2 FQNEAQ. This CDR3 comprises 14 residues. The ends lost 8 bases at V and 5 bases at J; junction bases unmatched: 9.

The J gene is TRBJ1-1, the V gene TRBV7-9; tentatively, D is TRBD1 (6 bases). The CDR3 contains 14 residues. V was shortened by 7 bases and J by 4 bases, with 16 bases between the two germline ends. Germline CDR1 SEHNR, CDR2 FQNEAQ (reference sequence). This CDR3 reads CASNLGGAPTEAFF. The DNA of the CDR3 is TGTGCCAGCAACCTCGGGGGGGCGCCCACTGAAGCTTTCTTT.

V is TRBV27 and J is TRBJ1-3; weak D call: TRBD1 (6 bases). This CDR3 region has 14 residues. CDR1 is MNHEY, CDR2 SMNVEV, per germline (reference sequence). With 6 bases removed from V and 0 bases from J, the gap between germline ends came to 9 bases. CDR3 protein: CASRGGISGNTIYF. The CDR3 region has the DNA TGTGCCAGCAGAGGGGGGATCTCTGGAAACACCATATATTTT.

This chain uses TRBV11-2 with TRBJ2-7; TRBD1 matches 9 bases. The germline CDR1 and CDR2 sequences are SGHAT and FQNNGV. V trimming: 6 bases; J trimming: 4 bases; junction bases outside the gene matches: 10. The length of the CDR3 is 15 residues. This CDR3 reads CASSPTGGAYYEQYF. The CDR3 DNA reads as TGTGCCAGCAGTCCTACAGGGGGCGCCTATTACGAGCAGTACTTC.

V gene TRBV7-6 combines with J gene TRBJ2-7, with D unresolved. The germline V and J ends were trimmed by 5 bases and 9 bases, with 20 bases remaining between them. CDR3 length: 14 amino acids. The germline V gene encodes CDR1 SGHVS and CDR2 FNYEAQ. Here the CDR3 DNA reads TGTGCCAGCAGCCCCCGAGAGGCGGAAACATTGCAGTACTTC. This encodes CASSPREAETLQYF.

This chain joins TRBV5-5 and TRBJ1-5; D not certain. Trimming removed 0 bases from V and 1 base from J, with 11 bases in between. CDR1 is SGHKS and CDR2 is YYEKEE in the germline V gene (reference sequence). This CDR3 region has 16 residues. CDR3 DNA sequence: TGTGCCAGCAGCTTGGGGACGCTACCAAGCAATCAGCCCCAGCATTTT. Translated, it gives CASSLGTLPSNQPQHF.

The chain combines TRBV7-9 with TRBJ2-7; D unresolved. The V gene lost 5 bases and the J gene lost 3 bases, with 11 bases spanning the gap. Germline V gene lookup returns CDR1 SEHNR and CDR2 FQNEAQ (reference sequence). This CDR3 has 13 residues. Written as DNA, the CDR3 is TGTGCCAGCAGCCTCCCTCTTTTCTACGAGCAGTACTTC. The encoded protein is CASSLPLFYEQYF.

V gene TRBV27 combines with J gene TRBJ1-1; the D gene is possibly TRBD1 (6 bases). V was trimmed by 3 bases and J by 3 bases, leaving 14 bases between them. The length of the CDR3 is 15 residues. The germline gives CDR1 MNHEY, CDR2 SMNVEV (reference sequence). The CDR3 is CASSFVGGADTEAFF. The CDR3 DNA is TGTGCCAGCAGTTTTGTGGGGGGCGCGGACACTGAAGCTTTCTTT.

The rearrangement links TRBV2 to TRBJ1-3; 9 nucleotides line up with TRBD1. V shed 2 bases, J shed 4 bases, and the junction held 6 bases outside the gene matches. The CDR3 totals 16 residues. CDR1 is SNHLY and CDR2 is FYNNEI in the germline V gene. CDR3 nucleotide sequence: TGTGCCAGCAGTGAACCGGGACAGGGCGCCGGAAACACCATATATTTT. As protein: CASSEPGQGAGNTIYF.

The V call is TRBV11-2, the J call TRBJ2-7; unclear D gene. The CDR3 covers 13 residues. The germline V and J ends were trimmed by 3 bases and 2 bases, with 8 bases remaining between them. CDR1 SGHAT and CDR2 FQNNGV come from the germline V gene. In DNA, the CDR3 is TGTGCCAGCAGCTTCGGCCCTGCCTACGAGCAGTACTTC. Amino acid sequence: CASSFGPAYEQYF. Filled out from reference TRBV11-2 and TRBJ2-7, the complete variable domain reads EAGVAQSPRYKIIEKRQSVAFWCNPISGHATLYWYQQILGQGPKLLIQFQNNGVVDDSQLPKDRFSAERLKGVDSTLKIQPAKLEDSAVYLCASSFGPAYEQYFGPGTRLTVT.

The chain uses TRBV6-6 and TRBJ2-1, with 7 bases identical to TRBD1. CDR3 length equals 14 residues. Germline CDR1 and CDR2: MNHNY and SVGAGI (reference sequence). The V gene end was trimmed by 6 bases and the J gene end by 5 bases; junction bases not matched to a gene: 7. CDR3 protein: CASRRTGADNEQFF. For the CDR3, the DNA is TGTGCCAGCAGGCGCACAGGGGCAGACAATGAGCAGTTCTTC.

The V gene is TRBV27, the J gene TRBJ2-7; weak D call: TRBD2 (6 bases). From germline, CDR1 is MNHEY and CDR2 SMNVEV (reference sequence). The CDR3 runs 16 residues. The V and J ends lost 2 bases and 3 bases respectively, with 17 bases between them. Written as DNA, the CDR3 is TGTGCCAGCAGTTTAAACGCCGGGGAAGCGGGCTACGAGCAGTACTTC. Residues: CASSLNAGEAGYEQYF.

This clone showed up just once. Distinct nucleotide sequences in the sample also encode this CDR3. The chain joins TRBV7-9 to TRBJ2-1; TRBD1 agrees at 9 bases. The germline CDR1 and CDR2 sequences are SEHNR and FQNEAQ (reference sequence). The CDR3 is 15 residues long. Trimming at V came to 5 bases and at J to 4 bases, leaving 6 bases not matched to a gene. The CDR3 DNA follows: TGTGCCAGCAGCACGGGACAGGGCTCTTACAATGAGCAGTTCTTC. It codes for CASSTGQGSYNEQFF.

Concerning this clone: Additional DNA sequences in this sample encode the identical CDR3. The rearrangement joins TRBV19 to TRBJ2-5, with D hard to call. This CDR3 is 11 amino acids long. Between the trimmed V and J ends, which lost 9 bases and 4 bases, there was a span of 9 bases. Germline assignment: CDR1 LNHDA and CDR2 SQIVND (reference sequence). The CDR3 loop reads CASSNRETQYF. The CDR3 DNA sequence: TGTGCCAGCTCCAACAGAGAGACCCAGTACTTC.

The genes are TRBV5-1 and TRBJ2-1, with 10 nucleotides matching TRBD2. The CDR3 sequence is 20 residues long. Trimming cost V 0 bases and J 0 bases; bases outside gene matches: 12. Germline V gene sequence: CDR1 SGHRS, CDR2 YFSETQ. The DNA of the CDR3 is TGCGCCAGCAGCTTGGGACTAGCGGGCGACCCGACAAGCTCCTACAATGAGCAGTTCTTC. It yields the protein CASSLGLAGDPTSSYNEQFF.

The chain couples TRBV27 to TRBJ1-2; D is undetermined. This CDR3 is 12 amino acids long. The ends were cut back, 2 bases at V and 6 bases at J, with 7 bases in the middle. Per germline, CDR1 MNHEY and CDR2 SMNVEV (reference sequence). CDR3: CASSLDGDGYTF. The CDR3 DNA follows: TGTGCCAGCAGTTTAGACGGGGATGGCTACACCTTC.

Concerning this clone: The sample carries other DNA sequences with the same CDR3. The V call is TRBV27, the J call TRBJ2-1, with a possible D match to TRBD2 (5 bases). The germline V gene encodes CDR1 MNHEY and CDR2 SMNVEV (reference sequence). The germline V and J ends were trimmed by 2 bases and 0 bases, with 8 bases remaining between them. The CDR3 extends over 15 amino acids. This chain's CDR3 is CASSLGGSSYNEQFF. The CDR3 nucleotides read TGTGCCAGCAGTTTAGGAGGCAGCTCCTACAATGAGCAGTTCTTC.

The rearrangement joins TRBV7-6 to TRBJ2-7; 7 bases align to TRBD2. With 4 bases clipped from V and 2 bases from J, the junction kept 8 bases outside the gene matches. This CDR3 spans 15 amino acids. Germline V gives CDR1 SGHVS, CDR2 FNYEAQ. The CDR3 spells CASSWASGETYEQYF. As DNA, the CDR3 is TGTGCCAGCAGCTGGGCCAGCGGGGAGACCTACGAGCAGTACTTC.

The chain uses TRBV29-1 and TRBJ2-1, with a weak D call TRBD2 (6 bases). The CDR3 runs to 13 residues. Germline lookup yields CDR1 SQVTM and CDR2 ANQGSEA. The germline V and J ends were trimmed by 3 bases and 5 bases, with 11 bases remaining between them. In DNA, the CDR3 is TGCAGCGTTGACGGGGGTTGGGACAATGAGCAGTTCTTC. Its protein product is CSVDGGWDNEQFF.

The rearrangement links TRBV9 to TRBJ2-3; no definite D call. This CDR3 is built from 13 residues. Trimming took off 0 bases at V and 2 bases at J, with 4 bases between the two ends. Looked up from germline, CDR1 is SGDLS and CDR2 is YYNGEE. As DNA, the CDR3 is TGTGCCAGCAGCGTAGACCTCACAGATACGCAGTATTTT. It translates to CASSVDLTDTQYF.